Detailed here is one TCR beta chain. These data come from a study of cytomegalovirus exposure and HLA in healthy donors. Germline CDR1 MDHEN, CDR2 SYDVKM. The CDR3 loop spans 13 amino acids. V shed 6 bases, J shed 4 bases, and the junction held 5 bases outside the gene matches. PCR used 60 Vbeta primers and 13 Jbeta primers. Assay: immunoSEQ multiplex PCR; the TCRdb copy retains only in-frame clones and omits some. The table includes 170,000 or so clones, around 82% detected once. What was sequenced was PBMCs. This receptor was identified in a boy aged 2-15 years in good health and CMV-seronegative. The chain joins TRBV28 to TRBJ2-7; 8 bases map to TRBD1. The DNA of the CDR3 is TGTGCCAGCAGGCCTACAGGGGGTTACGAGCAGTACTTC. This encodes CASRPTGGYEQYF.